Listed here are 30 T cell receptor beta chains from one sample, sequenced in a study of T cell responses to AZD1222 COVID-19 vaccine. Assay used: immunoSEQ multiplex PCR; TCRdb lists only in-frame clones, some missing. The sample lists approximately 130,000 clones; approximately 94% were seen once. Sample: peripheral blood, taken on day 0 of AZD1222 vaccination. These TCRs come from an adult in good health.

The chain is built from TRBV10-3 and TRBJ1-3; the D is unclear. V lost 6 bases and J lost 0, with 12 bases in between. CDR1 is ENHRY and CDR2 is SYGVKD in the germline V gene. The CDR3 is 15 amino acids. The CDR3 DNA is TGTGCCATCAGCGGGGTCGGCAACTCTGGAAACACCATATATTTT. Translation gives CAISGVGNSGNTIYF.

J is TRBJ1-6 and V is TRBV27; D remains unclear. Trimming removed 2 bases at V and 11 bases at J, with 10 bases between. CDR3 length: 13 residues. Germline assignment: CDR1 MNHEY and CDR2 SMNVEV (reference sequence). DNA for the CDR3: TGTGCCAGCAGTTTAGATAGGATCGCACCCCTCCACTTT. It translates to CASSLDRIAPLHF.

The chain links TRBV4-1 to TRBJ1-1; D may be TRBD1 (5 bases). The CDR3 consists of 14 residues. Germline V CDR1 and CDR2: MGHRA, YSYEKL. Trimming stripped 2 bases from V and 1 base from J, with 8 bases between. The chain's CDR3 is CASSQTGWNTEAFF. CDR3 nucleotide sequence: TGCGCCAGCAGCCAAACAGGTTGGAACACTGAAGCTTTCTTT.

The gene calls are TRBV28 and TRBJ1-1, with 8 bases that match TRBD1. Per the germline V gene, CDR1 is MDHEN and CDR2 is SYDVKM. The CDR3 runs to 12 residues. V dropped 5 bases and J dropped 4; count of bases not matched to a gene: 0. Written as DNA, the CDR3 is TGTGCCAGCAGTCAGGGGGCCACTGAAGCTTTCTTT. This encodes CASSQGATEAFF. Drawing the rest from reference TRBV28 and TRBJ1-1, the complete variable domain is DVKVTQSSRYLVKRTGEKVFLECVQDMDHENMFWYRQDPGLGLRLIYFSYDVKMKEKGDIPEGYSVSREKKERFSLILESASTNQTSMYLCASSQGATEAFFGQGTRLTVV.

This chain uses TRBV4-1 with TRBJ1-2, with a possible D match to TRBD1 (5 bases). This CDR3 has 15 amino acids. The V end lost 4 bases, the J end lost 0 bases, and 12 bases lay between the germline ends. The germline V gene encodes CDR1 MGHRA and CDR2 YSYEKL. The DNA for the CDR3 is TGCGCCAGCAGCCCGGTCGGGGACCCTAACTATGGCTACACCTTC. It codes for CASSPVGDPNYGYTF.

The chain joins TRBV19 to TRBJ2-3, with TRBD2 identical over 7 bases. Germline values: CDR1 LNHDA, CDR2 SQIVND (reference sequence). The ends lost 10 bases at V and 2 bases at J; junction bases unmatched: 9. The CDR3 has 14 amino acids. Here the CDR3 reads CATQGGPFTDTQYF. The CDR3 coding sequence is TGTGCCACCCAGGGAGGGCCATTCACAGATACGCAGTATTTT. The variable domain in full, completed from reference TRBV19 and TRBJ2-3, reads DGGITQSPKYLFRKEGQNVTLSCEQNLNHDAMYWYRQDPGQGLRLIYYSQIVNDFQKGDIAEGYSVSREKKESFPLTVTSAQKNPTAFYLCATQGGPFTDTQYFGPGTRLTVL.

The CDR3 nucleotides read TGTGCCAGCACTCCCCGGGTGGGGAGCAATCAGCCCCAGCATTTT. Translation gives CASTPRVGSNQPQHF. J is TRBJ1-5 and V is TRBV28, with no clear D. Germline-derived CDR1 and CDR2 are MDHEN and SYDVKM. The CDR3 length is 15 residues. Trimming removed 7 bases from V and 1 base from J, with 14 bases in between.

The V gene is TRBV2, the J gene TRBJ1-5; D is perhaps TRBD1 (5 bases). Trimming removed 8 bases at V and 2 bases at J, with 16 bases between. Germline values: CDR1 SNHLY, CDR2 FYNNEI. This CDR3 region has 15 residues. The CDR3 spells CASSGSNTRNQPQHF. The CDR3 DNA sequence: TGTGCCAGCTCAGGGAGTAACACCCGCAATCAGCCCCAGCATTTT. Together with reference TRBV2 and TRBJ1-5, the CDR3 gives the full variable domain: EPEVTQTPSHQVTQMGQEVILRCVPISNHLYFYWYRQILGQKVEFLVSFYNNEISEKSEIFDDQFSVERPDGSNFTLKIRSTKLEDSAMYFCASSGSNTRNQPQHFGDGTRLSIL.

V is TRBV28 and J is TRBJ1-1; a possible D gene is TRBD1 (5 bases). V lost 6 bases and J lost 3, with 17 bases in between. This CDR3 region has 15 residues. CDR1 and CDR2 (germline): MDHEN, SYDVKM. CDR3 in amino acids: CASRLLFGGDTEAFF. The CDR3 coding sequence is TGTGCCAGCAGATTACTCTTCGGGGGGGACACTGAAGCTTTCTTT.

In its sample, this clone was seen once. A read error may produce the germline difference seen at one junction end. The rearrangement joins TRBV3-1 (or the pseudogene TRBV3-2) to TRBJ2-3; D possibly corresponds to TRBD2 (6 bases). Germline lookup yields CDR1 LGHDT and CDR2 YNNKEL (reference sequence). The CDR3 contains 12 residues. In DNA, the CDR3 is TGTGCCAGCAGCCAAGGGGCGGGAAAGTTTGCTTTT. It specifies CASSQGAGKFAF.

This chain uses TRBV15 with TRBJ2-7, with TRBD2 matching 12 bases. The J segment lost 5 bases and the V segment lost 0 bases, leaving 11 bases of the junction unmatched. Germline lookup yields CDR1 LNHNV and CDR2 YYDKDF (reference sequence). There are 18 residues in the CDR3. The CDR3 is CATSRDRSSGRASNEQYF. For the CDR3, the DNA is TGTGCCACCAGCAGAGATCGTTCTAGCGGGAGGGCCTCAAACGAGCAGTACTTC.

V gene TRBV6-2 or TRBV6-3 combines with J gene TRBJ1-5; D is possibly TRBD1 (6 bases). Germline values: CDR1 MNHEY, CDR2 SVGEGT. The CDR3 is 13 amino acids. V lost 2 bases, J lost 9 bases, and 11 bases lay in between. The CDR3 here is CASSYPRGAPQHF. The DNA for the CDR3 is TGTGCCAGCAGTTACCCGAGGGGGGCGCCCCAGCATTTT.

The chain uses TRBV19 and TRBJ2-6; no definite D call. The germline CDR1 and CDR2 sequences are LNHDA and SQIVND (reference sequence). V was trimmed by 8 bases and J by 0 bases, leaving 5 bases between them. This CDR3 is 13 amino acids long. Here the CDR3 DNA reads TGTGCCAGTGGACCCTCTGGGGCCAACGTCCTGACTTTC. It yields the protein CASGPSGANVLTF.

This rearrangement joins TRBV6-5 to TRBJ1-1; unclear D gene. CDR3 length equals 13 residues. The germline V and J ends were trimmed by 4 bases and 0 bases, with 6 bases remaining between them. Germline CDR1 is MNHEY and CDR2 is SVGAGI. The CDR3 nucleotides are TGTGCCAGCAGTTCACTCTTGAACACTGAAGCTTTCTTT. The encoded protein is CASSSLLNTEAFF.

The genes are TRBV19 and TRBJ2-5; 9 bases match TRBD2. The ends lost 4 bases at V and 4 bases at J; junction bases unmatched: 4. Per germline, CDR1 LNHDA and CDR2 SQIVND (reference sequence). The CDR3 loop spans 14 amino acids. The CDR3 nucleotides read TGTGCCAGTAGTAGCGGGAGGGCTGGAGAGACCCAGTACTTC. The encoded protein is CASSSGRAGETQYF.

V gene TRBV28 combines with J gene TRBJ1-1; D is ambiguous. From germline, CDR1 is MDHEN and CDR2 SYDVKM. The CDR3 spans 13 residues. Deletions cut 5 bases from V and 3 bases from J, with 10 bases between. The CDR3 DNA reads as TGTGCCAGCAGTCCAGCTCGCTACACTGAAGCTTTCTTT. This gives the protein CASSPARYTEAFF.

This chain links TRBV7-9 with TRBJ2-2; TRBD2 matches at 11 bases. The germline gives CDR1 SEHNR, CDR2 FQNEAQ (reference sequence). CDR3 length: 16 amino acids. The junction had 3 bases not matched to a gene; V was cut back by 0 bases and J by 6 bases. In nucleotides, the CDR3 is TGTGCCAGCAGCTTAGCGGCTAGCGGGAGGTCCGGGGAGCTGTTTTTT. Its protein is CASSLAASGRSGELFF. The variable domain in full, completed from reference TRBV7-9 and TRBJ2-2, reads DTGVSQNPRHKITKRGQNVTFRCDPISEHNRLYWYRQTLGQGPEFLTYFQNEAQLEKSRLLSDRFSAERPKGSFSTLEIQRTEQGDSAMYLCASSLAASGRSGELFFGEGSRLTVL.

This clone showed up just a few times. The rearrangement joins TRBV12-3 or TRBV12-4 to TRBJ1-1; D gene uncertain. The CDR3 contains 13 residues. The V end lost 1 base, the J end lost 6 bases, and 9 bases lay between the germline ends. CDR3 residues: CASSLDRRAEAFF. As DNA, the CDR3 is TGTGCCAGCAGTTTAGACCGTAGGGCTGAAGCTTTCTTT.

The chain is built from TRBV25-1 and TRBJ1-2, with D hard to call. Germline loops: CDR1 MGHDK, CDR2 SYGVNS. The V end lost 4 bases, the J end lost 4 bases, and 22 bases lay between the germline ends. CDR3 length: 17 residues. The CDR3 here is CASSGANNRRVTYGYTF. For the CDR3, the DNA is TGTGCCAGCAGTGGCGCCAATAATCGGAGGGTGACCTATGGCTACACCTTC.

This chain links TRBV27 with TRBJ2-3, with D possibly TRBD2 on 5 matching bases. With 6 bases removed from V and 5 bases from J, the gap between germline ends came to 9 bases. This CDR3 is 12 amino acids long. Germline values: CDR1 MNHEY, CDR2 SMNVEV (reference sequence). The CDR3 DNA sequence: TGTGCCAGCAGCTCAAGCGGAGATACGCAGTATTTT. The encoded protein is CASSSSGDTQYF.

This chain uses TRBV29-1 with TRBJ2-1; the match to TRBD2 covers 11 bases. V dropped 6 bases and J dropped 4; count of bases not matched to a gene: 5. This CDR3 spans 14 amino acids. Germline-derived CDR1 and CDR2 are SQVTM and ANQGSEA. Written as DNA, the CDR3 is TGCAGCGTGGGGACTAGCGGAGCTTACAATGAGCAGTTCTTC. As protein: CSVGTSGAYNEQFF.

This clone was picked up one time. V gene TRBV28 combines with J gene TRBJ1-5; D remains ambiguous. The V gene lost 5 bases and the J gene lost 0 bases, with 20 bases spanning the gap. The CDR3 has 18 amino acids. The germline CDR1 and CDR2 sequences are MDHEN and SYDVKM. The CDR3 reads CASSLVAPRLFSNQPQHF. CDR3 coding DNA: TGTGCCAGCAGTCTAGTAGCCCCGCGTTTGTTTAGCAATCAGCCCCAGCATTTT.

This clone was seen only once. DNA of the CDR3: TGTGCCACCCAAGGGGGTACTCACGAGCAGTACTTC. This gives the protein CATQGGTHEQYF. The chain links TRBV24-1 to TRBJ2-7, with D perhaps matching TRBD1 (6 bases). The germline V and J ends were trimmed by 9 bases and 5 bases, with 13 bases remaining between them. The V gene's germline CDR1 is KGHDR and CDR2 SFDVKD. This CDR3 is 12 amino acids long.

This chain uses TRBV6-1 with TRBJ1-5; unclear D gene. The germline V gene encodes CDR1 MNHNS and CDR2 SASEGT. The CDR3 has 14 residues. The V gene lost 1 base and the J gene lost 6 bases, with 10 bases spanning the gap. In DNA, the CDR3 is TGTGCCAGCAGTGAAGTGTCGAAAAGTCAGCCCCAGCATTTT. Its translation: CASSEVSKSQPQHF.

This clone was recorded only once. V gene TRBV25-1 combines with J gene TRBJ2-2, with D tentatively TRBD2 (6 bases). With 10 bases removed from V and 1 base from J, the gap between germline ends came to 22 bases. Looked up from germline, CDR1 is MGHDK and CDR2 is SYGVNS. The CDR3 contains 17 residues. The CDR3 loop is CATGDSTGLGNTGELFF. In nucleotides, the CDR3 is TGTGCCACGGGAGACTCTACAGGACTTGGGAACACCGGGGAGCTGTTTTTT. The whole variable domain, remainder taken from reference TRBV25-1 and TRBJ2-2, is EADIYQTPRYLVIGTGKKITLECSQTMGHDKMYWYQQDPGMELHLIHYSYGVNSTEKGDLSSESTVSRIRTEHFPLTLESARPSHTSQYLCATGDSTGLGNTGELFFGEGSRLTVL.

The genes are TRBV27 and TRBJ1-1; possible D gene TRBD1, 5 bases. The CDR3 sequence is 14 residues long. Trimming cost V 4 bases and J 11 bases, with 20 bases left between them. Germline assignment: CDR1 MNHEY and CDR2 SMNVEV (reference sequence). The CDR3 here is CASSSTLRPGVAFF. The CDR3 nucleotides read TGTGCCAGCAGTTCAACTCTACGACCGGGGGTGGCTTTCTTT.

The rearrangement joins TRBV20-1 to TRBJ2-7, with D maybe TRBD2 (5 bases). CDR1 DFQATT and CDR2 SNEGSKA come from the germline V gene (reference sequence). The germline V and J ends were trimmed by 5 bases and 4 bases, with 9 bases remaining between them. The CDR3 has 11 amino acids. The CDR3 reads CSAWTGYEQYF. In DNA, the CDR3 is TGCAGTGCTTGGACTGGTTACGAGCAGTACTTC.

This clone was seen once. This chain uses TRBV7-2 with TRBJ1-1, with TRBD1 as a possible D gene (5 bases). CDR3 length equals 15 residues. CDR1 is SGHTA and CDR2 is FQGNSA in the germline V gene. The V gene lost 2 bases and the J gene lost 4 bases, with 14 bases spanning the gap. The chain's CDR3 is CASSLTPAGLTEAFF. CDR3 in DNA: TGTGCCAGCAGCTTAACCCCGGCAGGGCTCACTGAAGCTTTCTTT.

This clone was recorded once. The J gene is TRBJ1-5, the V gene TRBV28; maybe TRBD1 (5 bases). Trimming took off 6 bases at V and 0 bases at J, with 12 bases between the two ends. The CDR3 totals 15 residues. CDR1 is MDHEN and CDR2 is SYDVKM in the germline V gene. This CDR3 reads CASRAMRGSNQPQHF. The CDR3 coding sequence is TGTGCCAGCAGGGCGATGAGGGGTAGCAATCAGCCCCAGCATTTT. Looking up the rest from reference TRBV28 and TRBJ1-5 gives the full variable domain: DVKVTQSSRYLVKRTGEKVFLECVQDMDHENMFWYRQDPGLGLRLIYFSYDVKMKEKGDIPEGYSVSREKKERFSLILESASTNQTSMYLCASRAMRGSNQPQHFGDGTRLSIL.

The chain is built from TRBV6-4 and TRBJ1-5; 7 nucleotides align to TRBD1. Trimming cost V 6 bases and J 3 bases; bases outside gene matches: 2. The CDR3 spans 13 residues. Per the germline V gene, CDR1 is MRHNA and CDR2 is SNTAGT. The DNA for the CDR3 is TGTGCCAGCAGCACAGGGGCCAATCAGCCCCAGCATTTT. This gives the protein CASSTGANQPQHF.